What follows are 25 T cell receptor beta chains derived from one specimen sequenced in a study of resident and recirculating memory T cells in vitiligo. Measured with immunoSEQ multiplex PCR; TCRdb has only the in-frame clones, and not every one. This sample has about 76,000 clones, with approximately 90% found just once. Sequenced: blood. The receptors were sampled from a male donor with vitiligo.

The rearrangement uses TRBV19 and TRBJ1-1; TRBD1 is a possible D gene (5 bases). With 3 bases removed from V and 0 bases from J, the gap between germline ends came to 14 bases. CDR1 and CDR2 (germline): LNHDA, SQIVND (reference sequence). The length of the CDR3 is 16 residues. Here the CDR3 DNA reads TGTGCCAGTAGTATTCGCCAGGGCCTCGTGAACACTGAAGCTTTCTTT. Its protein is CASSIRQGLVNTEAFF.

The chain employs TRBV6-4 and TRBJ2-1; tentatively, D is TRBD2 (6 bases). The CDR3 spans 15 residues. Germline V lookup: CDR1 MRHNA, CDR2 SNTAGT. V gave up 2 bases and J gave up 1 base, with 9 bases separating them. The CDR3 loop reads CASSDGTYSYNEQFF. The CDR3 nucleotides read TGTGCCAGCAGTGACGGGACTTATTCCTACAATGAGCAGTTCTTC.

The gene calls are TRBV29-1 and TRBJ2-1, with 10 bases fitting TRBD2. Germline V gene lookup returns CDR1 SQVTM and CDR2 ANQGSEA. The CDR3 extends over 18 amino acids. With V trimmed by 0 bases and J by 4 bases, 12 bases remained unmatched. The CDR3 nucleotides are TGCAGCGTTGAAGACGAAGTGGCTAGCGGGAGCTCTTACAATGAGCAGTTCTTC. Amino acid sequence: CSVEDEVASGSSYNEQFF.

V and J are TRBV4-2 and TRBJ1-5; 9 nucleotides agree with TRBD1. V shed 0 bases and J 1 base; nucleotides not matched to a gene: 7. CDR1 is LGHNA and CDR2 is YNFKEQ in the germline V gene. This CDR3 region has 18 residues. CDR3 sequence (DNA): TGTGCCAGCAGCCAAGACCCCGGGACAGGGTTGAGCAATCAGCCCCAGCATTTT. This translates into CASSQDPGTGLSNQPQHF.

CDR3 sequence (DNA): TGTGCCAGCAGTTTATGGAGTAGCGGGAGGGGAACCGGGGAGCTGTTTTTT. Its protein product is CASSLWSSGRGTGELFF. J is TRBJ2-2 and V is TRBV28; 11 bases are shared with TRBD2. Looked up from germline, CDR1 is MDHEN and CDR2 is SYDVKM. Trimming cost V 0 bases and J 5 bases; bases outside gene matches: 5. The CDR3 loop spans 17 amino acids.

This chain joins TRBV6-1 and TRBJ2-5, with a tentative D call TRBD1 (6 bases). The CDR3 length is 16 residues. The ends were cut back, 0 bases at V and 1 base at J, with 12 bases in the middle. Germline CDR1 reads MNHNS; CDR2 reads SASEGT. CDR3 amino acids: CASSEAPQGPQETQYF. CDR3 nucleotides: TGTGCCAGCAGTGAAGCGCCCCAGGGGCCCCAAGAGACCCAGTACTTC.

The chain joins TRBV2 to TRBJ2-6; 10 positions agree with TRBD2. The CDR3 is made up of 19 amino acids. V lost 10 bases and J lost 1; bases outside the gene matches: 16. Germline-derived CDR1 and CDR2 are SNHLY and FYNNEI. CDR3 in DNA: TGTGCCATCCCGGGACTAGCGTTTTCCGCCTCTTCTGGGGCCAACGTCCTGACTTTC. The encoded protein is CAIPGLAFSASSGANVLTF.

The chain has TRBV7-9 and TRBJ2-1, with TRBD2 matching 13 bases. The V and J ends lost 5 bases and 3 bases, in that order; junction bases with no gene match: 4. CDR1 and CDR2 (germline): SEHNR, FQNEAQ (reference sequence). This CDR3 has 16 residues. The CDR3 bases are TGTGCCAGCAGCCAAGGGACTAGCGGGAACTACAATGAGCAGTTCTTC. Protein product: CASSQGTSGNYNEQFF.

The gene calls are TRBV5-1 and TRBJ1-1; 7 bases are shared with TRBD1. The germline V gene encodes CDR1 SGHRS and CDR2 YFSETQ. V shed 3 bases, J shed 1 base, and the junction held 3 bases outside the gene matches. The CDR3 runs to 14 residues. The CDR3 region has the DNA TGCGCCAGCAGCTCCCGACAGGGGAACACTGAAGCTTTCTTT. The encoded protein is CASSSRQGNTEAFF.

V and J are TRBV6-6 and TRBJ2-2, with D unclear. The germline V and J ends were trimmed by 6 bases and 1 base, with 6 bases remaining between them. Germline V gene data show CDR1 as MNHNY and CDR2 as SVGAGI (reference sequence). This CDR3 has 13 amino acids. The CDR3 is CASRGLNTGELFF. CDR3 bases: TGTGCCAGCAGGGGCCTGAACACCGGGGAGCTGTTTTTT.

The rearrangement links TRBV6-5 to TRBJ1-3, with D possibly being TRBD1 (6 bases). CDR3 length equals 16 residues. CDR1 MNHEY and CDR2 SVGAGI come from the germline V gene. The V and J ends lost 4 bases and 4 bases respectively, with 17 bases between them. The CDR3 here is CASSFNGGATGNTIYF. CDR3 DNA: TGTGCCAGCAGTTTCAATGGGGGGGCGACCGGAAACACCATATATTTT.

The chain carries TRBV19 and TRBJ2-5; 8 nucleotides line up with TRBD2. CDR1 and CDR2 (germline): LNHDA, SQIVND (reference sequence). The CDR3 has 13 residues. J gave up 1 base and V 6 bases, and 1 base lay outside the gene matches. CDR3 nucleotide sequence: TGTGCCAGTAGGCGGGGGGTCCAAGAGACCCAGTACTTC. Protein sequence: CASRRGVQETQYF.

The chain links TRBV30 to TRBJ2-5; TRBD2 matches 9 bases. Trimming at V came to 5 bases and at J to 2 bases, leaving 12 bases not matched to a gene. This CDR3 contains 16 residues. Germline-derived CDR1 and CDR2 are GTSNPN and SVGIG (reference sequence). The CDR3 here is CAWRRWAGGGQETQYF. DNA for the CDR3: TGTGCCTGGCGACGATGGGCGGGAGGGGGACAAGAGACCCAGTACTTC.

The genes are TRBV4-1 and TRBJ2-5; D possibly corresponds to TRBD1 (5 bases). The V and J ends lost 5 bases and 1 base respectively, with 20 bases between them. The CDR3 extends over 17 amino acids. From germline, CDR1 is MGHRA and CDR2 YSYEKL. CDR3 coding DNA: TGCGCCAGCAGCTTCCGACTCCGACAGACTGTCCAAGAGACCCAGTACTTC. The encoded protein is CASSFRLRQTVQETQYF.

This chain's CDR3 is CASSRTSGRFTYEQYF. CDR3 nucleotide sequence: TGTGCCAGCAGCAGAACTAGCGGGAGGTTTACCTACGAGCAGTACTTC. This chain joins TRBV9 and TRBJ2-7; 12 nucleotides agree with TRBD2. The germline gives CDR1 SGDLS, CDR2 YYNGEE. There are 16 residues in the CDR3. V lost 4 bases to trimming and J lost 2 bases; unmatched junction nucleotides: 7. Full variable domain (missing parts from reference TRBV9 and TRBJ2-7): DSGVTQTPKHLITATGQRVTLRCSPRSGDLSVYWYQQSLDQGLQFLIQYYNGEERAKGNILERFSAQQFPDLHSELNLSSLELGDSALYFCASSRTSGRFTYEQYFGPGTRLTVT.

The chain carries TRBV6-1 and TRBJ1-2; TRBD1 might be the D (6 bases). Germline lookup yields CDR1 MNHNS and CDR2 SASEGT. This CDR3 comprises 13 residues. Trimming cost V 11 bases and J 5 bases, with 18 bases left between them. The CDR3 DNA reads TGTGCCGGCGATGGCAGGGGTGGGTATGGCTACACCTTC. It specifies CAGDGRGGYGYTF.

This rearrangement joins TRBV14 to TRBJ2-2; 7 nucleotides agree with TRBD1. The junction had 7 bases not matched to a gene; V was cut back by 4 bases and J by 5 bases. Germline V gene lookup returns CDR1 SGHDN and CDR2 FVKESK. The CDR3 loop spans 15 amino acids. CDR3 DNA sequence: TGTGCCAGCAGCCTTCGACAGGGAAAGACCGGGGAGCTGTTTTTT. Amino acid sequence: CASSLRQGKTGELFF.

The CDR3 DNA reads TGTGCCAGCAGTGAAAGGGTGTCAGGGGGACGTCAGCCCCAGCATTTT. It encodes CASSERVSGGRQPQHF. The rearrangement links TRBV2 to TRBJ1-5; 7 bases line up with TRBD1. CDR3 length equals 16 residues. In germline, CDR1 is SNHLY, CDR2 FYNNEI. The J segment lost 6 bases and the V segment lost 2 bases, leaving 10 bases of the junction unmatched.

The CDR3 nucleotides read TGTGCCAGCAGCTCCTCTAGCGGGGCAAACACCGGGGAGCTGTTTTTT. Amino acids: CASSSSSGANTGELFF. The rearrangement links TRBV5-6 to TRBJ2-2; TRBD2 aligns across 9 bases. The germline V gene encodes CDR1 SGHDT and CDR2 YYEEEE. The V and J ends lost 3 bases and 2 bases, in that order; junction bases with no gene match: 5. CDR3 size: 16 residues.

The CDR3 loop reads CAWQEYGYTF. The CDR3 region has the DNA TGTGCCTGGCAGGAATATGGCTACACCTTC. This chain connects TRBV30 to TRBJ1-2; D is unresolved. V was clipped by 5 bases and J by 5 bases, with 6 bases between them. The CDR3 has 10 residues. Germline values: CDR1 GTSNPN, CDR2 SVGIG (reference sequence).

V and J are TRBV4-2 and TRBJ2-7; 7 nucleotides agree with TRBD2. There are 16 residues in the CDR3. CDR1 and CDR2 from the germline V gene are LGHNA and YNFKEQ. The junction had 9 bases not matched to a gene; V was cut back by 0 bases and J by 4 bases. CDR3 in amino acids: CASSQDRPAGTYEQYF. CDR3 sequence (DNA): TGTGCCAGCAGCCAAGACCGTCCAGCGGGAACTTACGAGCAGTACTTC.

The CDR3 loop reads CAWSVGADSNQPQHF. CDR3 DNA: TGTGCCTGGAGTGTAGGGGCGGATAGCAATCAGCCCCAGCATTTT. The V gene is TRBV30, the J gene TRBJ1-5; TRBD1 might be the D (5 bases). The germline gives CDR1 GTSNPN, CDR2 SVGIG (reference sequence). Trimming left V 0 bases short and J 0 bases short, with 9 bases between. This CDR3 spans 15 amino acids.

This chain uses TRBV27 with TRBJ2-5, with D tentatively TRBD2 (7 bases). V gave up 6 bases and J gave up 2 bases, with 19 bases separating them. CDR3 length: 16 residues. Per germline, CDR1 MNHEY and CDR2 SMNVEV (reference sequence). The CDR3 is CASSLQRGGTQETQYF. CDR3 DNA: TGTGCCAGCAGCCTACAAAGGGGGGGCACACAAGAGACCCAGTACTTC.

The rearrangement links TRBV5-6 to TRBJ2-1, with 8 bases identical to TRBD2. J gave up 2 bases and V 6 bases, and 4 bases lay outside the gene matches. The CDR3 is made up of 14 amino acids. Germline V gene data show CDR1 as SGHDT and CDR2 as YYEEEE. The CDR3: CASIGGAPYNEQFF. The CDR3 nucleotides are TGTGCCAGCATCGGGGGGGCCCCCTACAATGAGCAGTTCTTC.

The chain employs TRBV9 and TRBJ2-5, with D unclear. Germline-derived CDR1 and CDR2 are SGDLS and YYNGEE. V was cut by 0 bases and J by 4 bases, with 7 bases left in between. There are 13 residues in the CDR3. The CDR3 nucleotides read TGTGCCAGCAGCGTAGGAGTCGGAGAGACCCAGTACTTC. Translated: CASSVGVGETQYF.